This is a list of T cell receptor beta chains from one sample in a study of metastatic and nonmetastatic thyroid tumors. TCRdb re-processed the PCR reads through MiXCR. The sample contains approximately 37,000 clones, approximately 16% of which appear only once. The specimen sequenced was blood. The receptors originated from a female donor with papillary thyroid cancer or a benign thyroid nodule (not recorded which). Some clones in this sample may be carry-over from other donors' samples. Each CDR3 is given with its conserved first and last residue. D genes are given only for firm matches. The listing skips clone size in some rows; elsewhere it reads once, few, many or a size class.

J | V | length | D | size | DNA | CDR3
TRBJ1-1 | TRBV6-1 | 15 | . | . | TGTGCCAGCACCCAAGGGCCCGTCGTGACAGCTGAAGCTTTCTTT | CASTQGPVVTAEAFF
TRBJ2-2 | TRBV4-1 | 16 | TRBD2 | . | TGCGCCAGCAGCCACGGTAGCGGGAGCAACACCGGGGAGCTGTTTTTT | CASSHGSGSNTGELFF
TRBJ2-1 | TRBV12-3/TRBV12-4 | 14 | TRBD2 | many | TGTGCCAGCCGATCAGCGGGAGGGCCGGGTGAGCAGTTCTTC | CASRSAGGPGEQFF
TRBJ2-4 | TRBV2 | 15 | . | . | TGTGCCAGCAACGTCCGGGGCAGGGACAAAAACATTAAGTACTTC | CASNVRGRDKNIKYF
TRBJ1-6 | TRBV20-1 | 16 | TRBD1 | many | TGCAGTGCTAGAGCCGAGGGCGGGACAGGGGGTTCACCCCTCCACTTT | CSARAEGGTGGSPLHF
TRBJ1-1 | TRBV10-3 | 18 | TRBD1 | many | TGTGCCATCAGGAGGACAGGGTCGAAACAGTTGTGGGTCACTGAAGCTTTCTTT | CAIRRTGSKQLWVTEAFF
TRBJ2-3 | TRBV28 | 16 | . | . | TGTGCCAGCATTTTAGGGGGTGCGGGTAAGGCAGATACGCAGTATTTT | CASILGGAGKADTQYF
TRBJ1-2 | TRBV3-1 | 14 | . | many | TGTGCCAGCAGCCCGCCGGGAGGGCAGAATGGCTACACCTTC | CASSPPGGQNGYTF
TRBJ1-2 | TRBV3-1 | 11 | . | . | TGTTCCAGCAGCCAGGGGATCGGTTTAGCCTTC | CSSSQGIGLAF
TRBJ1-4 | TRBV11-2 | 14 | . | many | TGTGCCAGCAGCTTTGTGAGCCCGACTGAAAAACTGTTTTTT | CASSFVSPTEKLFF
TRBJ2-1 | TRBV20-1 | 18 | TRBD2 | . | TGCAGTGCTAGAAGCCCAGGTACTAGCGGGCTCTCCTACAATGAGCACTTCTTC | CSARSPGTSGLSYNEHFF
TRBJ1-2 | TRBV6-1 | 14 | TRBD1 | medium-sized | TGTGCCAGCGGGAGGGGACAGCCACCCAGGGGCTACACCTTC | CASGRGQPPRGYTF
TRBJ1-1 | TRBV19 | 15 | . | many | TGTGCCAGTAGTGCAACCGGGACAAAAAACACTGAAGCTTTCTTT | CASSATGTKNTEAFF
TRBJ1-2 | TRBV7-2 | 14 | . | many | TGTGCCAGCAGCTTAGAAGCGGGGTTCTATGGCTACACCTTC | CASSLEAGFYGYTF
TRBJ2-3 | TRBV20-1 | 12 | . | many | TGCAGTGCTAGAGAAGGAGGGGGGACGCAGTATTTT | CSAREGGGTQYF
TRBJ1-5 | TRBV20-1 | 14 | . | . | TGCAGTGCTAGAGTGGGACCCAACAATCAGCCCCAGCATTTT | CSARVGPNNQPQHF
TRBJ2-7 | TRBV3-1 | 15 | . | . | TGTGCCAGTAGCCAACATCATTCGGACGCCTACGAGCAGTACTTC | CASSQHHSDAYEQYF
TRBJ2-7 | TRBV6-1 | 16 | TRBD2 | . | TGTGCCAGCAGTGAGCTGGCTAGCGGGAGGAGCTACGAGCAGTACTTC | CASSELASGRSYEQYF
TRBJ2-7 | TRBV19 | 15 | . | many | TGTGCCAGTAGTATAGGTACAGCCTGGCCTATGGAGCAGTACTTC | CASSIGTAWPMEQYF
TRBJ2-5 | TRBV27 | 15 | TRBD1 | many | TGTGCCAGCAGTGGGGACAGGGGGCTCCAAGAGACCCAGTACTTC | CASSGDRGLQETQYF
TRBJ1-3 | TRBV15 | 16 | . | . | TGTGCCAACAGCAGAGATAACTCCGGACAGACAAACACCATATATTTT | CANSRDNSGQTNTIYF
TRBJ2-7 | TRBV5-1 | 16 | TRBD2 | many | TGCGCCAGCAGACCTGATCTACTAGCGGGAGGTGGCGAGCAGTACTTC | CASRPDLLAGGGEQYF
TRBJ1-6 | TRBV30 | 13 | . | many | TGTGCCTGGAGCGGGGAAGGGGGATCACCCCTCCACTTT | CAWSGEGGSPLHF
TRBJ1-2 | TRBV19 | 15 | TRBD1 | medium-sized | TGTGCCAGTAGTACCCAGGACAGGGTTGTGAAAGGCTACACCTTC | CASSTQDRVVKGYTF
TRBJ2-1 | TRBV27 | 15 | . | many | TGTGCCAGCAGTCTACGACAGGCTACCTACAATGAGCAGTTCTTC | CASSLRQATYNEQFF
TRBJ1-2 | TRBV27 | 15 | . | many | TGTGCGAAGGAATGGGGGGCCAAATTCCGCTATGGCTACACCTTC | CAKEWGAKFRYGYTF
TRBJ2-5 | TRBV28 | 16 | . | few | TGTGCCAGCAGTGCCCCCACCGGGTCTCACCAAGAGACCCAGTACTTC | CASSAPTGSHQETQYF
TRBJ2-3 | TRBV10-3 | 16 | . | many | TGTGCCATCAGCCTAAGCAGCCGGACACCCACAGATACGCAGTATTTT | CAISLSSRTPTDTQYF
TRBJ2-6 | TRBV19 | 18 | . | many | TGTGCCAGTAGTACTCGACAGGTCCTATTGGCTGGGGCCAACGTCCTGACTTTC | CASSTRQVLLAGANVLTF
TRBJ1-6 | TRBV27 | 18 | TRBD1 | many | TGTGCCAGCAGTTTATGGGGGACAGGGGCAAGAGAGAATTCACCCCTCCACTTT | CASSLWGTGARENSPLHF
TRBJ2-7 | TRBV9 | 14 | . | many | TGTGCCAGCAGCGCCCTTTTGGACAAAGGCGAGCAGTACTTC | CASSALLDKGEQYF
TRBJ1-5 | TRBV7-6 | 16 | . | few | TGTGCCAGCAGCTTATGGCGGGAGGGCCGGGGTCAGCCCCAGCATTTT | CASSLWREGRGQPQHF
TRBJ2-2 | TRBV3-1 | 14 | . | many | TGTGCCAGCAGCCCCTACTCCGGAGGTGGGGAGCTGTTTTTT | CASSPYSGGGELFF
TRBJ1-1 | TRBV6-1 | 13 | . | . | TGTGCCAGCCTACAGGGAGTTGACACTGAAGCTTTCTTT | CASLQGVDTEAFF
TRBJ2-5 | TRBV28 | 13 | TRBD1 | many | TGTGCCAGCAGCCGACAGGGGGGGGAGACCCAGTACTTC | CASSRQGGETQYF
TRBJ1-6 | TRBV5-1 | 13 | . | many | TGCGCCAGCAGCTTGGTTGGAAATTCACCCCTCCACTTT | CASSLVGNSPLHF
TRBJ1-1 | TRBV3-1 | 15 | . | many | TGTGCCAGCAGCCCGGGGCCGTTAGATCCCACTGAAGCTTTCTTT | CASSPGPLDPTEAFF
TRBJ2-2 | TRBV5-4 | 15 | . | many | TGTGCCAGCAGCTTGACAGGGAGGAACACCGGGGAGCTGTTTTTT | CASSLTGRNTGELFF
TRBJ1-4 | TRBV4-1 | 16 | TRBD1 | many | TGCGCCAGCAGCCAAGATAACAGGGGTGGTAATGAAAAACTGTTTTTT | CASSQDNRGGNEKLFF
TRBJ2-1 | TRBV4-1 | 14 | TRBD2 | . | TGCGCCAGCAGCCAGTCGGGAGGATTCAATGAGCAGTTCTTC | CASSQSGGFNEQFF
TRBJ1-1 | TRBV5-5 | 15 | . | many | TGTGCCAGCAGCTTGGTCAGACCCATGAACACTGAAGCTTTCTTT | CASSLVRPMNTEAFF
TRBJ1-5 | TRBV5-6 | 12 | . | many | TGTGCCAGCAGTAAGATCAATCAGCCCCAGCATTTT | CASSKINQPQHF
TRBJ2-7 | TRBV5-6 | 12 | . | many | TGTGCCAGCAGTGACACGGGGTACGAGCAGTACTTC | CASSDTGYEQYF
TRBJ1-1 | TRBV5-1 | 16 | . | many | TGCGCCAGCAGCCAATTACTGACAGGAAGTAACACTGAAGCTTTCTTT | CASSQLLTGSNTEAFF
TRBJ2-3 | TRBV5-6 | 12 | . | many | TGTGCCAGCAGCGGACAGCTAGTGACGCAGTATTTT | CASSGQLVTQYF
TRBJ1-3 | TRBV2 | 15 | TRBD1 | many | TGTGCCAGCAGTCCGGGACAGTCCTCTGGAAACACCATATATTTT | CASSPGQSSGNTIYF
TRBJ2-7 | TRBV27 | 15 | TRBD2 | . | TGTGCCAGCTCGCCTTGGCGGGGGACTCCATACGAGCAGTACTTC | CASSPWRGTPYEQYF
TRBJ2-5 | TRBV29-1 | 14 | TRBD2 | many | TGCAGCGGAACCCTAGCGGGAAGACGAGAGACCCAGTACTTC | CSGTLAGRRETQYF
TRBJ1-3 | TRBV15 | 13 | . | many | TGTGCCACCAGCAAAAGGGGACCCTATGCCATATATTTT | CATSKRGPYAIYF
TRBJ2-5 | TRBV15 | 19 | . | many | TGTGCCACCAGCTCCCCCCCGAGGGCCGGCCTAGCGGAGGGGGGGACCCAGTACTTC | CATSSPPRAGLAEGGTQYF
TRBJ2-7 | TRBV11-2 | 18 | TRBD1 | many | TGTGCCAGCAGCTTAGACCGGGACAGGGCCCTAAACTCCTACGAGCAGTACTTC | CASSLDRDRALNSYEQYF
TRBJ2-2 | TRBV5-1 | 15 | . | . | TGCGCCAGCACCCTAGGGGGGACCAACACCAGGGAGCTGTTTTTT | CASTLGGTNTRELFF
TRBJ2-7 | TRBV25-1 | 15 | TRBD1 | many | TGTGCCAGCAGTGCAAACCGGGACAGATACTACGAGCAGTACTTC | CASSANRDRYYEQYF